The next 16 T cell receptor beta chains were all read from a single sample in a study of blood T cell repertoires in COVID-19. The protocol was immunoSEQ multiplex PCR, while the TCRdb copy is restricted to in-frame clones and leaves out a portion. Of a few hundred thousand clones listed, around 86% were seen once; the top ten hold 3.5% to 5%. Sequencing used peripheral blood. Receptors were obtained from a man in his fifties with acute or convalescent COVID-19.

The count of this clone is one. The CDR3 nucleotides are TGTGCCAGCAGCTTGCGGGGGGGAGGGTATAATTCACCCCTCCACTTT. This sequence encodes CASSLRGGGYNSPLHF. V gene TRBV5-6 combines with J gene TRBJ1-6, with D possibly being TRBD1 (5 bases). The V end was cut by 1 base, the J end by 4 bases, with 12 bases between. Germline lookup yields CDR1 SGHDT and CDR2 YYEEEE. There are 16 residues in the CDR3.

This clone was detected only once. The genes are TRBV7-9 and TRBJ2-7; 7 bases match TRBD2. This CDR3 spans 12 amino acids. J was trimmed by 3 bases and V by 8 bases; bases with no gene match: 4. Germline V gene sequence: CDR1 SEHNR, CDR2 FQNEAQ (reference sequence). The CDR3 spells CASGRELYEQYF. CDR3 DNA: TGTGCCAGCGGGAGGGAACTCTACGAGCAGTACTTC.

V usage is TRBV27 and J usage is TRBJ1-1; maybe TRBD1 (6 bases). Germline CDR1 is MNHEY and CDR2 is SMNVEV (reference sequence). V was cut by 6 bases and J by 5 bases, with 16 bases left in between. The CDR3 sequence is 14 residues long. The CDR3 is CASSPYQGRTEAFF. As DNA, the CDR3 is TGTGCCAGCAGCCCCTATCAGGGGAGAACTGAAGCTTTCTTT.

This clone was seen only once. The V and J genes are TRBV5-6 and TRBJ1-1, with D possibly TRBD1 on 5 matching bases. This CDR3 is built from 16 residues. Germline V gene lookup returns CDR1 SGHDT and CDR2 YYEEEE. Trimming stripped 5 bases from V and 0 bases from J, with 17 bases between. CDR3 sequence (DNA): TGTGCCAGCAGTTACGACAGAAATTACATGAACACTGAAGCTTTCTTT. Translating gives CASSYDRNYMNTEAFF.

This chain links TRBV5-5 with TRBJ2-7; 10 bases line up with TRBD1. After removal of 0 bases from V and 3 bases from J, the junction contained 3 bases not matched to a gene. CDR3 length: 15 residues. Per the germline V gene, CDR1 is SGHKS and CDR2 is YYEKEE (reference sequence). CDR3 DNA sequence: TGTGCCAGCAGCTTGGGTTGGACAGGGGGCTACGAGCAGTACTTC. It codes for CASSLGWTGGYEQYF.

This clone was picked up a small number of times. This chain joins TRBV27 and TRBJ2-7; maybe TRBD2 (6 bases). Per the germline V gene, CDR1 is MNHEY and CDR2 is SMNVEV (reference sequence). V was trimmed by 4 bases and J by 0 bases, leaving 19 bases between them. CDR3 length equals 17 residues. CDR3 in amino acids: CASSSYPGGASSYEQYF. CDR3 coding DNA: TGTGCCAGCAGTTCATACCCCGGCGGGGCCAGCTCCTACGAGCAGTACTTC.

The chain has TRBV4-1 and TRBJ2-2; 9 nucleotides line up with TRBD2. CDR3 length: 17 residues. The trim removed 1 base at V and 3 bases at J, leaving 6 bases unmatched. CDR1 and CDR2 (germline): MGHRA, YSYEKL. CDR3 in amino acids: CASSQAVAGGHTGELFF. The CDR3 bases are TGCGCCAGCAGCCAAGCGGTGGCGGGGGGGCACACCGGGGAGCTGTTTTTT.

The chain has TRBV29-1 and TRBJ1-2; D possibly corresponds to TRBD1 (5 bases). The V and J ends lost 4 bases and 6 bases respectively, with 9 bases between them. Germline V gene lookup returns CDR1 SQVTM and CDR2 ANQGSEA. The CDR3 has 11 amino acids. The CDR3 loop reads CSVAAGNGYTF. DNA for the CDR3: TGCAGCGTTGCCGCAGGGAATGGCTACACCTTC.

This chain connects TRBV2 to TRBJ1-1; D may be TRBD1 (6 bases). CDR1 is SNHLY and CDR2 is FYNNEI in the germline V gene. The CDR3 contains 14 residues. V lost 3 bases and J 7 bases, leaving 15 bases between the germline ends. CDR3 DNA sequence: TGTGCCAGCAGTGAGGACAGAATGGCCCGTGAAGCTTTCTTT. Translating it yields CASSEDRMAREAFF.

V and J are TRBV2 and TRBJ1-4, with D hard to call. Germline V gives CDR1 SNHLY, CDR2 FYNNEI. CDR3 size: 14 residues. With 3 bases removed from V and 0 bases from J, the gap between germline ends came to 5 bases. CDR3 residues: CASSERTTNEKLFF. The CDR3 nucleotides read TGTGCCAGCAGTGAGAGGACAACTAATGAAAAACTGTTTTTT. Looking up the rest from reference TRBV2 and TRBJ1-4 gives the full variable domain: EPEVTQTPSHQVTQMGQEVILRCVPISNHLYFYWYRQILGQKVEFLVSFYNNEISEKSEIFDDQFSVERPDGSNFTLKIRSTKLEDSAMYFCASSERTTNEKLFFGSGTQLSVL.

CDR3 region: CASSGDRGLGDTQYF. Written as DNA, the CDR3 is TGTGCCAGCAGTGGGGACAGGGGGCTTGGAGATACGCAGTATTTT. This chain links TRBV27 with TRBJ2-3; 12 nucleotides match TRBD1. This CDR3 spans 15 amino acids. V lost 5 bases and J lost 5; bases outside the gene matches: 5. From germline, CDR1 is MNHEY and CDR2 SMNVEV (reference sequence).

The chain recombines TRBV11-2 with TRBJ2-7; TRBD1 might be the D (5 bases). CDR1 is SGHAT, CDR2 FQNNGV, per germline. CDR3 size: 15 residues. With 1 base removed from V and 7 bases from J, the gap between germline ends came to 17 bases. This CDR3 reads CASSLVTNRGAEQYF. CDR3 in DNA: TGTGCCAGCAGCTTAGTCACAAACCGTGGGGCGGAGCAGTACTTC.

Points on this clone: The junction shows a germline mismatch at one end, possibly a read error. The V and J genes are TRBV18 and TRBJ2-7; D is undetermined. This CDR3 is built from 15 residues. The germline CDR1 and CDR2 sequences are KGHSH and LQKENI. CDR3: CVSSPDSSEAYEQYF. The CDR3 nucleotides read TGTGTCAGCTCGCCAGACTCCTCGGAAGCCTACGAGCAGTACTTC.

This CDR3 is CASSLRGVDTEAFF. Here the CDR3 DNA reads TGTGCCAGCAGCTTACGGGGAGTGGACACTGAAGCTTTCTTT. The V gene is TRBV11-2, the J gene TRBJ1-1; D not resolved. V was clipped by 2 bases and J by 3 bases, with 10 bases between them. This CDR3 region has 14 residues. Germline V gives CDR1 SGHAT, CDR2 FQNNGV.

The genes are TRBV6-5 and TRBJ1-2; 7 bases are shared with TRBD1. The CDR3 runs to 13 residues. Per the germline V gene, CDR1 is MNHEY and CDR2 is SVGAGI. After removal of 10 bases from V and 4 bases from J, the junction contained 9 bases not matched to a gene. The CDR3 sequence: CATKEGQLYGYTF. The CDR3 bases are TGTGCCACCAAGGAGGGACAGCTCTATGGCTACACCTTC.

The rearrangement uses TRBV6-4 and TRBJ1-2; unclear D gene. The germline V gene has CDR1 MRHNA and CDR2 SNTAGT. The CDR3 covers 15 residues. Trimming took off 0 bases at V and 7 bases at J, with 15 bases between the two ends. The CDR3 region is CASSDSAAPRLGYTF. The CDR3 coding sequence is TGTGCCAGCAGTGACTCGGCGGCACCTCGCCTTGGCTACACCTTC.